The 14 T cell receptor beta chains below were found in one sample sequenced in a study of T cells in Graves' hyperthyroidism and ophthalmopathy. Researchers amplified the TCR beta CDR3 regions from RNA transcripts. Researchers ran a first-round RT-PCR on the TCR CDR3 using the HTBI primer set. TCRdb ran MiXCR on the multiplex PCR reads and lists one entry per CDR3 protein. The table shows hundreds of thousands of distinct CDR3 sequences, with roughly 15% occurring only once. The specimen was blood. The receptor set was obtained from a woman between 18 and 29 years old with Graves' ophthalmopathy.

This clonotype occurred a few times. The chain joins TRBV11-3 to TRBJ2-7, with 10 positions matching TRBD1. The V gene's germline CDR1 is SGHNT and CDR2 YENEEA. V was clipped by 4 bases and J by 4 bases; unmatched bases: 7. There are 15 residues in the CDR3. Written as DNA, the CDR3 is TGTGCCAGCAGCTCGCTGGGACAGGGGATTTACGAGCAGTACTTC. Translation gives CASSSLGQGIYEQYF.

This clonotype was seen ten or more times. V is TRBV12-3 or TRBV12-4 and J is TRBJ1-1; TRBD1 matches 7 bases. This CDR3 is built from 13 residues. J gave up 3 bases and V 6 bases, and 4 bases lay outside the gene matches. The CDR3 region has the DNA TGTGCCAGCAGAGACAGGGAGGACACTGAAGCTTTCTTT. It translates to CASRDREDTEAFF.

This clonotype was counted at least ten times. CDR3 protein: CASSYSPGSGTEAFF. DNA of the CDR3: TGTGCCAGCAGTTACTCTCCAGGGTCGGGAACTGAAGCTTTCTTT. The genes are TRBV6-6 and TRBJ1-1, with D perhaps TRBD1 (5 bases). Trimming pared 0 bases from V and 5 bases from J, leaving 13 bases between. Per the germline V gene, CDR1 is MNHNY and CDR2 is SVGAGI (reference sequence). This CDR3 spans 15 amino acids.

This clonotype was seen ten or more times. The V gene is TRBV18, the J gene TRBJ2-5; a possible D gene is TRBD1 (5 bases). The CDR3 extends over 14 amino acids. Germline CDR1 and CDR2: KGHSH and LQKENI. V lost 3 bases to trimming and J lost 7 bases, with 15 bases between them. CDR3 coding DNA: TGTGCCAGCTCACCGACAGTCCCTGAAGGGACCCAGTACTTC. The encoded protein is CASSPTVPEGTQYF.

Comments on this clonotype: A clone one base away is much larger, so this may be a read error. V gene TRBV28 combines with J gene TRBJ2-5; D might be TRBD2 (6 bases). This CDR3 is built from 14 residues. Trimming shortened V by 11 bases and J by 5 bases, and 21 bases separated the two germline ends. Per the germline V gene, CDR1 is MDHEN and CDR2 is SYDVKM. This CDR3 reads CAGTPGLFEETQYF. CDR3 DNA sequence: TGTGCCGGCACTCCGGGACTGTTTGAGGAGACCCAGTACTTC.

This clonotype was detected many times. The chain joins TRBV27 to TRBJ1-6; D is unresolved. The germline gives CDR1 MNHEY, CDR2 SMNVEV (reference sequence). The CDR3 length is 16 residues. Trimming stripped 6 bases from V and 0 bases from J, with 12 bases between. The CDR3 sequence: CASRDGLSSYNSPLHF. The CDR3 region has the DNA TGTGCCAGCAGGGATGGACTGAGCTCCTATAATTCACCCCTCCACTTT.

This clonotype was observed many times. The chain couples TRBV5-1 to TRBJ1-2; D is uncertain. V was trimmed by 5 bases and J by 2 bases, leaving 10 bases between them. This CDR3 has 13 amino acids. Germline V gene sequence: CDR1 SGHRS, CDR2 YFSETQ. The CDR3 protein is CASRRTANYGYTF. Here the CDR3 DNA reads TGCGCCAGCAGACGGACGGCAAACTATGGCTACACCTTC.

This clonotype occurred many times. The CDR3 nucleotides read TGTGCCAGCAGCTTTAGGCAAGGACAGGGTGGCGGCTACACCTTC. As protein: CASSFRQGQGGGYTF. The chain links TRBV5-4 to TRBJ1-2; 8 bases fit TRBD1. Germline trimming cut 2 bases from V and 8 bases from J; bases unmatched to any gene: 11. The CDR3 has 15 amino acids. Germline V gives CDR1 SGHNT, CDR2 YYREEE (reference sequence).

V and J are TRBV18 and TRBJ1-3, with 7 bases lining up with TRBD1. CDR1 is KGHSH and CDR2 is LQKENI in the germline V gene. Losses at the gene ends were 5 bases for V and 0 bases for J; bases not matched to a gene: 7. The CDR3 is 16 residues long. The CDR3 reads CASSSQGQSSGNTIYF. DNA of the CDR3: TGTGCCAGCTCAAGTCAGGGACAGAGCTCTGGAAACACCATATATTTT.

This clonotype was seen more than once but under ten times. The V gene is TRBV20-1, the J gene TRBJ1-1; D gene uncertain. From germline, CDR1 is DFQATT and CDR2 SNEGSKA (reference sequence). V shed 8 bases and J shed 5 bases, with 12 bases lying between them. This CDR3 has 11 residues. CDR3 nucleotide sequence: TGCAGTTACCTTATGGGGACTGAAGCTTTCTTT. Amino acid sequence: CSYLMGTEAFF.

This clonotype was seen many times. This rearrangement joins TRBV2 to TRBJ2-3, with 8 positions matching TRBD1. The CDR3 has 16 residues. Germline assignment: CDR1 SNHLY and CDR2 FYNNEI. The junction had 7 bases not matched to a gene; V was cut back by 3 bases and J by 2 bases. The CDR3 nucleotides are TGTGCCAGCAGTGACAGGGGGCGAATTTTCACAGATACGCAGTATTTT. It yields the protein CASSDRGRIFTDTQYF.

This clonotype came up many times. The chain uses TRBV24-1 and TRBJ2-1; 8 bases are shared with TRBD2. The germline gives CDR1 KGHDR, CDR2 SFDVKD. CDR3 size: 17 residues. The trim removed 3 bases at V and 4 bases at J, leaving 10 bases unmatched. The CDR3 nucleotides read TGTGCCACCAGTGATGGTTTTGCGGGGGGTTTATACAATGAGCAGTTCTTC. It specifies CATSDGFAGGLYNEQFF.

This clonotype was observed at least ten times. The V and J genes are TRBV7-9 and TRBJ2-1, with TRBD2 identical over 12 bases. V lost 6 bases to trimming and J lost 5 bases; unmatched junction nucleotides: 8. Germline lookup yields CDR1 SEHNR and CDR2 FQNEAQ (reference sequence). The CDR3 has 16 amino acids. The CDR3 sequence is CASRRGRTSGDNEQFF. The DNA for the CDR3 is TGTGCCAGCAGACGGGGGAGGACTAGCGGGGACAATGAGCAGTTCTTC.

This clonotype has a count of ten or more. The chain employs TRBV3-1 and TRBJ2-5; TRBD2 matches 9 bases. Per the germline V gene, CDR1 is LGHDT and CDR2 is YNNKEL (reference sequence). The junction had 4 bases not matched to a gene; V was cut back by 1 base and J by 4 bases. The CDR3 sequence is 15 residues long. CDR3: CASSQVAGGSETQYF. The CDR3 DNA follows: TGTGCCAGCAGCCAAGTCGCGGGGGGGTCAGAGACCCAGTACTTC.